This T cell receptor (beta chain) was observed in a study of control samples from healthy donors and cancer patients. Sequencing used immunoSEQ multiplex PCR; TCRdb keeps in-frame clones, though not all of them. The top ten clones hold just over 7.5% of a sample with 130,000 or so clones, around nine tenths of them seen once. This CDR3 comprises 11 residues. V was pared by 3 bases and J by 11 bases, with 8 bases between. Germline-derived CDR1 and CDR2 are LNHDA and SQIVND (reference sequence). The genes are TRBV19 and TRBJ2-1, with D possibly being TRBD2 (6 bases). The specimen sequenced was PBMCs. The clonotype was recovered from a middle-aged man with head and neck cancer. The CDR3 DNA follows: TGTGCCAGTAGTATTGGGACTCAGCAGTTCTTC. Protein sequence: CASSIGTQQFF.